The present T cell receptor beta chain was sequenced within a study of cytomegalovirus exposure and HLA in healthy donors. Looking at the study overall: A later analysis reported the 90 to 150 validation repertoires used the same platform as the 666 first-cohort repertoires.

Produced via immunoSEQ multiplex PCR; TCRdb's table is partial and in-frame only. The sample has tens of thousands of clones, 97% seen once; the top ten hold 1.5% to 2%. The CDR3 has 17 residues. The junction had 12 bases not matched to a gene; V was cut back by 7 bases and J by 1 base. Germline V gene lookup returns CDR1 MDHEN and CDR2 SYDVKM. Study-level points and caveats: It was about 150 TCR beta chains that were listed as cytomegalovirus-associated. Cytomegalovirus status was reportedly diagnosed by the classifier with high sensitivity and specificity.

With regard to this clone: Its antigen remains unknown.

This clonotype was sampled from a woman aged 18-29 years in good health and CMV-seropositive. V is TRBV28 and J is TRBJ1-5, with 8 bases that match TRBD1. The sample was PBMCs. Here the CDR3 reads CASNPPRTGKSNQPQHF. CDR3 in DNA: TGTGCCAGCAATCCCCCCCGGACAGGGAAAAGCAATCAGCCCCAGCATTTT.